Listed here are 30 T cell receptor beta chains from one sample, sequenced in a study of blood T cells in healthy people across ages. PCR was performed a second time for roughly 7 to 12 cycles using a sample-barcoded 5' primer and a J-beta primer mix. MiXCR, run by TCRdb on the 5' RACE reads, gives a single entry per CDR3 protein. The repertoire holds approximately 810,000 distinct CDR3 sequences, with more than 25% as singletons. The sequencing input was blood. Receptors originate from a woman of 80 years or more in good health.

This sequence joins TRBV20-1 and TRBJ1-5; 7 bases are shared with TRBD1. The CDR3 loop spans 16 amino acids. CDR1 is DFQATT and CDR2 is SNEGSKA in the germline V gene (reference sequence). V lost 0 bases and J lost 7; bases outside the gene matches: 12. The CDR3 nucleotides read TGCAGTGCTAGAGATGAGAGACAGGGACAGAACCAGCCCCAGCATTTT. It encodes CSARDERQGQNQPQHF.

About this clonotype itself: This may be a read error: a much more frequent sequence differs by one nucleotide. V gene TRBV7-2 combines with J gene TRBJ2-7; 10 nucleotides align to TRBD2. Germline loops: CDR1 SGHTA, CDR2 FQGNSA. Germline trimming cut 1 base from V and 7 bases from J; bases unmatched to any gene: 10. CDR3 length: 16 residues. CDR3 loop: CASSLGSGGAYNEQYF. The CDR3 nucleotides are TGTGCCAGCAGCTTAGGGAGCGGGGGGGCGTACAATGAGCAGTACTTC.

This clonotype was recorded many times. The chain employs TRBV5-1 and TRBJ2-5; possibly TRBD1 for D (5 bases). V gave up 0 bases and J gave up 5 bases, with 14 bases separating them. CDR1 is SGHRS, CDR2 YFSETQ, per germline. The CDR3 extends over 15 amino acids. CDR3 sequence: CASSLAGARLETQYF. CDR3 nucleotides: TGCGCCAGCAGCTTGGCTGGGGCTAGGTTGGAGACCCAGTACTTC.

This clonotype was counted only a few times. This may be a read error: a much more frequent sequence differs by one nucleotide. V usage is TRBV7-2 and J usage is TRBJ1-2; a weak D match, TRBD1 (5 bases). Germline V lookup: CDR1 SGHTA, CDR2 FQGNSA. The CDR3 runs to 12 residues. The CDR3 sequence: CASSSRQYGHTF. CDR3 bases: TGTGCCAGCAGCTCTAGACAGTATGGCCACACCTTC.

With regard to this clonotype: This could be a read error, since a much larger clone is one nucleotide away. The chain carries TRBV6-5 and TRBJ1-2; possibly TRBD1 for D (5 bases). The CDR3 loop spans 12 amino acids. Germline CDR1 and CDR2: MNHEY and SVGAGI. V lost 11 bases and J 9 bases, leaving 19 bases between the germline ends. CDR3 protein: CAGLGRKTSYTF. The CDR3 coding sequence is TGTGCCGGCCTGGGGCGAAAAACCAGCTACACCTTC.

CDR3 protein: CASSQDRASSTDTQYF. The CDR3 coding sequence is TGTGCCAGCTCACAGGACAGAGCCTCTAGCACAGATACGCAGTATTTT. V gene TRBV18 combines with J gene TRBJ2-3; a weak D match, TRBD1 (6 bases). Germline loops: CDR1 KGHSH, CDR2 LQKENI. The CDR3 loop spans 16 amino acids. Deletions cut 4 bases from V and 0 bases from J, with 14 bases between.

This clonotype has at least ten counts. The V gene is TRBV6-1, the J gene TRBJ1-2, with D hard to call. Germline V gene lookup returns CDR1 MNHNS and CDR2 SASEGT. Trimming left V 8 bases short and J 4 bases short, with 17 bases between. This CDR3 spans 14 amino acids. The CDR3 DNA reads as TGTGCCAGCCGAGGGTACAAGGTTCCCTATGGCTACACCTTC. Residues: CASRGYKVPYGYTF.

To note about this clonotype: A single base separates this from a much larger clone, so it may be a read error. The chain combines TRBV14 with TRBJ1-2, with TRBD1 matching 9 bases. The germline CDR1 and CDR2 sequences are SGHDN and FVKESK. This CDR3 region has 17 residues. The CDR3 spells CAGSQGTGYSFGHGYTF. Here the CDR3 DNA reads TGTGCCGGCAGCCAAGGGACAGGGTACTCCTTCGGGCATGGCTACACCTTC.

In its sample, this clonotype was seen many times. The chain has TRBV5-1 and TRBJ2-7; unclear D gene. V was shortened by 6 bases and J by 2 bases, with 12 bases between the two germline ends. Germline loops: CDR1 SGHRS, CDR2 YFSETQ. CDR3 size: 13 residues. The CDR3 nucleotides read TGCGCCAGCACTTCCAAGGTCACCTACGAGCAGTACTTC. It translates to CASTSKVTYEQYF. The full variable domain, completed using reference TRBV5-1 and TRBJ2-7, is KAGVTQTPRYLIKTRGQQVTLSCSPISGHRSVSWYQQTPGQGLQFLFEYFSETQRNKGNFPGRFSGRQFSNSRSEMNVSTLELGDSALYLCASTSKVTYEQYFGPGTRLTVT.

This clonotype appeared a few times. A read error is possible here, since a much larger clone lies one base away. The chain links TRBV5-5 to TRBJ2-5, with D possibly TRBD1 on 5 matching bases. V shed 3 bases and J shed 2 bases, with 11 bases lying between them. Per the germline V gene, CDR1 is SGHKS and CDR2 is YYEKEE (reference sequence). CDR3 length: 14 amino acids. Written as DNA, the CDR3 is TGTGCCAGCAGCTGGGGCCAATTTCAAGAGACCCAGTACTTC. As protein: CASSWGQFQETQYF. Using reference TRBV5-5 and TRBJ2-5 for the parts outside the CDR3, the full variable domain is DAGVTQSPTHLIKTRGQQVTLRCSPISGHKSVSWYQQVLGQGPQFIFQYYEKEERGRGNFPDRFSARQFPNYSSELNVNALLLGDSALYLCASSWGQFQETQYFGPGTRLLVL.

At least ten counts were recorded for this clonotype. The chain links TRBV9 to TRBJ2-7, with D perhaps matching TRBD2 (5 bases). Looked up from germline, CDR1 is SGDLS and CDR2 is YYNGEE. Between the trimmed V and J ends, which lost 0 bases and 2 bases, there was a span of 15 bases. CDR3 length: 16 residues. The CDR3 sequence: CASSVGQSGSPYEQYF. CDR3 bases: TGTGCCAGCAGCGTAGGTCAATCGGGATCCCCCTACGAGCAGTACTTC.

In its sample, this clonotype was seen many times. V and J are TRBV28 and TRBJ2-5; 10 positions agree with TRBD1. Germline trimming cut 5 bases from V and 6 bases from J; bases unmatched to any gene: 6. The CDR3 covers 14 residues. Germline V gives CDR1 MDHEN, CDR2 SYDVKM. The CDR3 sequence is CASSPRQGAKTQYF. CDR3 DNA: TGTGCCAGCAGTCCGAGACAGGGGGCCAAGACCCAGTACTTC.

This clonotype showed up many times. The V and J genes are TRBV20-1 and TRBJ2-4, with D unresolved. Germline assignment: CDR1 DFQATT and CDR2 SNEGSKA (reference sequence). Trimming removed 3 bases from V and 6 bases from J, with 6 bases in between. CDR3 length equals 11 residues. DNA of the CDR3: TGCAGTGCTAGCCCCGGAAACATTCAGTACTTC. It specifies CSASPGNIQYF.

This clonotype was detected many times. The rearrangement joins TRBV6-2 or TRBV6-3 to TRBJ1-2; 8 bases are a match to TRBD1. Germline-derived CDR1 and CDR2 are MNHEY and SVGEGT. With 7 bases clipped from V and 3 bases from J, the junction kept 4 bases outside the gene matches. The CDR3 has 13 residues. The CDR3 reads CASTPTGDYGYTF. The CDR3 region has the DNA TGTGCCAGCACCCCGACAGGGGACTATGGCTACACCTTC.

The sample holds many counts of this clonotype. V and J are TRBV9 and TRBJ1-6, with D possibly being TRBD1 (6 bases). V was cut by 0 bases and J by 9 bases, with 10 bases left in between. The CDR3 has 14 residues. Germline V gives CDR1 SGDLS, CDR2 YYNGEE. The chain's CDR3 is CASSVDGGRSPLHF. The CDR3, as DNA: TGTGCCAGCAGCGTAGATGGGGGGCGTTCACCCCTCCACTTT. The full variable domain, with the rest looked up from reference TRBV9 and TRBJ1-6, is DSGVTQTPKHLITATGQRVTLRCSPRSGDLSVYWYQQSLDQGLQFLIQYYNGEERAKGNILERFSAQQFPDLHSELNLSSLELGDSALYFCASSVDGGRSPLHFGNGTRLTVT.

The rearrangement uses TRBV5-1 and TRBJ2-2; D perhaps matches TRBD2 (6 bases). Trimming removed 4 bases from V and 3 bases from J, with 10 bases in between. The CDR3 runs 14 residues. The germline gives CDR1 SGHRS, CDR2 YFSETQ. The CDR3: CASSIGGDTGELFF. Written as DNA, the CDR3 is TGCGCCAGCAGCATCGGGGGTGACACCGGGGAGCTGTTTTTT.

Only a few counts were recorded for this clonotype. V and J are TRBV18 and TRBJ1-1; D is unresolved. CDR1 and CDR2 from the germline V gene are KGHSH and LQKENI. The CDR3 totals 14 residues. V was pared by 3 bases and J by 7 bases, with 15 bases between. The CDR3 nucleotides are TGTGCCAGCTCACCCCCCGGGAGGGTGGGTGAAGCTTTCTTT. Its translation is CASSPPGRVGEAFF.

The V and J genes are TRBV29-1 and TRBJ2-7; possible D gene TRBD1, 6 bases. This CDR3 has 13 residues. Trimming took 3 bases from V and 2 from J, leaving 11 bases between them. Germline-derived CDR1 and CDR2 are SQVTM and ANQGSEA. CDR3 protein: CSVESGVPYEQYF. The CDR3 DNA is TGCAGCGTTGAGTCAGGGGTACCCTACGAGCAGTACTTC.

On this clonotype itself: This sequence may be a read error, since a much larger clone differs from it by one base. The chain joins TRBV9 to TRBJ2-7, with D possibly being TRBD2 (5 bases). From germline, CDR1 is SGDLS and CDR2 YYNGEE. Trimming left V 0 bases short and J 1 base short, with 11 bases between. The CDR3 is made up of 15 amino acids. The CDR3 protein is CASSVGGMPSYEQYF. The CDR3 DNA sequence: TGTGCCAGCAGCGTAGGAGGGATGCCTTCCTACGAGCAGTACTTC.

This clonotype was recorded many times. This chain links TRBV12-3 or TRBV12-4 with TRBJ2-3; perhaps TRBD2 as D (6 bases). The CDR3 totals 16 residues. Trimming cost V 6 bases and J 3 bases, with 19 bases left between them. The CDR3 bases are TGTGCCAGCAGCCTTGGTGGCGGGGTGAGAACAGATACGCAGTATTTT. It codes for CASSLGGGVRTDTQYF.

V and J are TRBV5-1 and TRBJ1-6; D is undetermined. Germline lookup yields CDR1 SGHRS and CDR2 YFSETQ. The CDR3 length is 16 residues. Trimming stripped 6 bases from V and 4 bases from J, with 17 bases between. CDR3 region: CASTPSGEGYNSPLHF. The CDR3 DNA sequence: TGCGCCAGCACCCCGAGCGGAGAGGGTTATAATTCACCCCTCCACTTT.

In nucleotides, the CDR3 is TGTGCCATCAGTGAGGGCCGCGGGGGGGTCTCCTACGAGCAGTACTTC. Its translation is CAISEGRGGVSYEQYF. This chain connects TRBV10-3 to TRBJ2-7; 9 bases align to TRBD2. Losses at the gene ends were 2 bases for V and 0 bases for J; bases not matched to a gene: 5. Looked up from germline, CDR1 is ENHRY and CDR2 is SYGVKD. The CDR3 is 16 residues long.

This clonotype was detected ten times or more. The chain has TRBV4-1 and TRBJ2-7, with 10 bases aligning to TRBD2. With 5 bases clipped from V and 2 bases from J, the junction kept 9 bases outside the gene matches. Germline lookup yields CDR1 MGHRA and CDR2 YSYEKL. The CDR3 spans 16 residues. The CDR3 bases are TGCGCCAGCAGCACCCTAGCGGGGGCCCAACCCTACGAGCAGTACTTC. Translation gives CASSTLAGAQPYEQYF.

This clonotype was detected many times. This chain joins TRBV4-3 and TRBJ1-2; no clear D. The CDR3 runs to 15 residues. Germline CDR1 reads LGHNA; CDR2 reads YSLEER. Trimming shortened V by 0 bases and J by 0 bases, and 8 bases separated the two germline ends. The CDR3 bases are TGCGCCAGCAGCCAAGAGGGCAGAGCTAACTATGGCTACACCTTC. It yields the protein CASSQEGRANYGYTF.

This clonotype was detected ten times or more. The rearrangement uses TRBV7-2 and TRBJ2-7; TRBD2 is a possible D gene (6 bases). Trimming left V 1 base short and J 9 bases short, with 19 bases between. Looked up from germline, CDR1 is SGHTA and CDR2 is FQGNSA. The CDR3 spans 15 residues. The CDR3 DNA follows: TGTGCCAGCAGCTTAGACCCCAGACTAGATGGTGGGCAGTACTTC. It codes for CASSLDPRLDGGQYF.

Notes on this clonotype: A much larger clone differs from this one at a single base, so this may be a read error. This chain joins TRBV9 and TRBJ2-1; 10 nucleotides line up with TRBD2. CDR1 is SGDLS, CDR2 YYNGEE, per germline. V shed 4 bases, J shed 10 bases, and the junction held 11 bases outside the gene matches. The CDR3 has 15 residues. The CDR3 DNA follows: TGTGCCAGCAGCCCAGCCGGGGCTAGCGGGGGCGAGCAGTTCTTC. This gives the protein CASSPAGASGGEQFF.

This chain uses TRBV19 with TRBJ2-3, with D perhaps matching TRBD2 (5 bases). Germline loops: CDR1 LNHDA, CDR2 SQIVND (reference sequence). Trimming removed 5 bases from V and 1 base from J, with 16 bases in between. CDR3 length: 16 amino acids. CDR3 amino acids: CASSREKRSRTDTQYF. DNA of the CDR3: TGTGCCAGTAGTCGGGAAAAACGGAGCCGCACAGATACGCAGTATTTT.

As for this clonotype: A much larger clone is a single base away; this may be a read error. In nucleotides, the CDR3 is TGTGCCAGCAGCGGGGACTTACAAAAGACCCAGTACTTC. It encodes CASSGDLQKTQYF. This chain connects TRBV9 to TRBJ2-5; TRBD2 is a possible D gene (6 bases). V lost 3 bases, J lost 6 bases, and 12 bases lay in between. CDR3 length equals 13 residues. Germline assignment: CDR1 SGDLS and CDR2 YYNGEE. The full variable domain, its missing parts supplied by reference TRBV9 and TRBJ2-5, is DSGVTQTPKHLITATGQRVTLRCSPRSGDLSVYWYQQSLDQGLQFLIQYYNGEERAKGNILERFSAQQFPDLHSELNLSSLELGDSALYFCASSGDLQKTQYFGPGTRLLVL.

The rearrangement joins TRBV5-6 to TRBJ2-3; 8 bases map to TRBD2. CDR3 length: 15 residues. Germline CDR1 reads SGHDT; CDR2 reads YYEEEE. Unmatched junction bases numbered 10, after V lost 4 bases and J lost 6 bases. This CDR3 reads CASSPGGLASDTQYF. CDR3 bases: TGTGCCAGCAGCCCGGGGGGGCTAGCGAGCGATACGCAGTATTTT.

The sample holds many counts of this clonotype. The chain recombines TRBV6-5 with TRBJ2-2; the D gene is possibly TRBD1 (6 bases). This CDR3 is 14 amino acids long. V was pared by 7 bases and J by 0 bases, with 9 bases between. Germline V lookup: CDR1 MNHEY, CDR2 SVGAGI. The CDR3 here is CASIRTANTGELFF. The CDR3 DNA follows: TGTGCCAGCATAAGGACAGCGAACACCGGGGAGCTGTTTTTT.